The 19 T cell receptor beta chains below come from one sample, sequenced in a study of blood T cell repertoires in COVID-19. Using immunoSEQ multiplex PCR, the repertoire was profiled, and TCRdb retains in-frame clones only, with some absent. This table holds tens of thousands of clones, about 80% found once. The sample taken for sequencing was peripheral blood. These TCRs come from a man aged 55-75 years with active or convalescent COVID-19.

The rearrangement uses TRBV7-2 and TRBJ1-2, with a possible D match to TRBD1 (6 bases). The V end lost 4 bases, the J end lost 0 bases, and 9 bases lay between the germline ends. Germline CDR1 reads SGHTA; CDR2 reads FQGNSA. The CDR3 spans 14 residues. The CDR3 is CASSWGHPNYGYTF. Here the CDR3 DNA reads TGTGCCAGCAGCTGGGGACATCCTAACTATGGCTACACCTTC.

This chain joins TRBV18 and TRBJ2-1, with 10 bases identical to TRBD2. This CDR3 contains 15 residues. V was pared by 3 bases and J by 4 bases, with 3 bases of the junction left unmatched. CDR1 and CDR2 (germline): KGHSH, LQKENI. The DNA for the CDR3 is TGTGCCAGCTCACCCCAGCGGGGGGGATACAATGAGCAGTTCTTC. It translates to CASSPQRGGYNEQFF.

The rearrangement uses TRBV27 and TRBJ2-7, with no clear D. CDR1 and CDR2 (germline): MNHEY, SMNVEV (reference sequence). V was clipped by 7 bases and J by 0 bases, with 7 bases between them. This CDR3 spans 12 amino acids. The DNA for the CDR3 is TGTGCCAGCATGGGCCTCTCCTACGAGCAGTACTTC. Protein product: CASMGLSYEQYF.

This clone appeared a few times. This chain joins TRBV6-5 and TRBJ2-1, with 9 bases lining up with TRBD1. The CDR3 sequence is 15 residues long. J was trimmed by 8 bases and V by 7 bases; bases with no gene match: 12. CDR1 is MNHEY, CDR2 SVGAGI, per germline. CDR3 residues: CASNVGTGYGDEQFF. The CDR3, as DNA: TGTGCCAGCAACGTAGGGACAGGGTATGGCGATGAGCAGTTCTTC.

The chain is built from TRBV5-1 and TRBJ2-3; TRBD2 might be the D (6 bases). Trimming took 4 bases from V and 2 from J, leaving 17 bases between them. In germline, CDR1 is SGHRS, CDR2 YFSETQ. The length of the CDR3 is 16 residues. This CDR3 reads CASSPIRGLDTDTQYF. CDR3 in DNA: TGCGCCAGCAGCCCTATCCGGGGGTTAGACACAGATACGCAGTATTTT.

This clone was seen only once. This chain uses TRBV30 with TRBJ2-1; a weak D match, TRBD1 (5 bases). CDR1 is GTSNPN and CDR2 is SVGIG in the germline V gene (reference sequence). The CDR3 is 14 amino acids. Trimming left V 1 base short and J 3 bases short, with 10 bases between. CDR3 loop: CAWSGGSHYNEQFF. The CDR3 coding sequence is TGTGCCTGGAGTGGGGGCTCTCACTACAATGAGCAGTTCTTC.

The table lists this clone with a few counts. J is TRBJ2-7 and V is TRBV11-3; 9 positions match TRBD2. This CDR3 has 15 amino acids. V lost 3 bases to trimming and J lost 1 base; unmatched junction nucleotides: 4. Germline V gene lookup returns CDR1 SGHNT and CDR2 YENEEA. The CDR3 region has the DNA TGTGCCAGCAGCTTGATGAGCGGGGGGTCCTACGAGCAGTACTTC. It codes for CASSLMSGGSYEQYF.

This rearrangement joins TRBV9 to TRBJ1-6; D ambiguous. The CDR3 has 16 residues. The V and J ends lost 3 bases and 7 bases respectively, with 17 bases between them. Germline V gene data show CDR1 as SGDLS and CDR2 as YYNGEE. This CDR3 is CASSDQSPLTNSPLHF. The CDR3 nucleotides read TGTGCCAGCAGCGACCAGTCACCACTAACGAATTCACCCCTCCACTTT.

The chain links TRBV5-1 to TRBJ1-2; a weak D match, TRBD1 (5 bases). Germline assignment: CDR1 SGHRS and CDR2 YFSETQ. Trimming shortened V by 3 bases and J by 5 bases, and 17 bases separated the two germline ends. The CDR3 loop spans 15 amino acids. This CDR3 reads CASSSHPRGGYGYTF. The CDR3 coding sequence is TGCGCCAGCAGCTCCCACCCACGGGGGGGTTATGGCTACACCTTC.

For the CDR3, the DNA is TGTGCCAGCGCACGGGACTACAACTACGAGCAGTACTTC. It is translated as CASARDYNYEQYF. The gene calls are TRBV7-2 and TRBJ2-7; 7 positions agree with TRBD2. Germline CDR1 is SGHTA and CDR2 is FQGNSA. J gave up 3 bases and V 8 bases, and 7 bases lay outside the gene matches. The CDR3 is 13 residues long.

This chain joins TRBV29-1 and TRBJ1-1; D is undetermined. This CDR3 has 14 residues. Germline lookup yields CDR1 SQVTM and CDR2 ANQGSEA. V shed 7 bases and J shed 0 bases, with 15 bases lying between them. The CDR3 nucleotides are TGCAGCGGCGCTGGAGGACGGATGAACACTGAAGCTTTCTTT. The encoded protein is CSGAGGRMNTEAFF.

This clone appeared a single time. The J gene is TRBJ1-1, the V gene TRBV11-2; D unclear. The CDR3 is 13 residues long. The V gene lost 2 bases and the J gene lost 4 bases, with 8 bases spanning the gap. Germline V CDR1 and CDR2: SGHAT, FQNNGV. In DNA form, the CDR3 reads TGTGCCAGCAGCTTATCCCATTCCACTGAAGCTTTCTTT. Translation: CASSLSHSTEAFF.

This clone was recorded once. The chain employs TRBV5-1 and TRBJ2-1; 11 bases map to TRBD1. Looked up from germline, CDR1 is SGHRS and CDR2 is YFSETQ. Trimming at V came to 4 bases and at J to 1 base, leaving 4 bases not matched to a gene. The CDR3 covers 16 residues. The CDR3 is CASSRGQGASYNEQFF. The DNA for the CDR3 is TGCGCCAGCAGCCGAGGACAGGGGGCTTCCTACAATGAGCAGTTCTTC.

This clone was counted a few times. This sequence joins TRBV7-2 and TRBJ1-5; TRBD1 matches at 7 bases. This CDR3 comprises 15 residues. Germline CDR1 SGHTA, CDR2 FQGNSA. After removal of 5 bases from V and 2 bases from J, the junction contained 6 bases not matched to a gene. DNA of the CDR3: TGTGCCAGCAGCCTGGACAGGACAGGCAATCAGCCCCAGCATTTT. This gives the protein CASSLDRTGNQPQHF.

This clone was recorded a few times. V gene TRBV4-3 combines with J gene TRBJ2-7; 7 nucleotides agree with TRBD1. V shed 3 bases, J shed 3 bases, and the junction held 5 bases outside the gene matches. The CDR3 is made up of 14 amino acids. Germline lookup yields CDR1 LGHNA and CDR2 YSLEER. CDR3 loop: CASSQGTAGYEQYF. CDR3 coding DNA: TGCGCCAGCAGCCAGGGGACAGCCGGCTACGAGCAGTACTTC.

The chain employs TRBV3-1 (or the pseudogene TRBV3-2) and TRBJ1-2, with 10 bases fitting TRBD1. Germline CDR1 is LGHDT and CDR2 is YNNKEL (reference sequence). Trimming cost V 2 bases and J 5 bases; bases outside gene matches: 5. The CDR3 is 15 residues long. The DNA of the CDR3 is TGTGCCAGCAGCCAACGGGACAGGGGCGATTATGGCTACACCTTC. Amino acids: CASSQRDRGDYGYTF.

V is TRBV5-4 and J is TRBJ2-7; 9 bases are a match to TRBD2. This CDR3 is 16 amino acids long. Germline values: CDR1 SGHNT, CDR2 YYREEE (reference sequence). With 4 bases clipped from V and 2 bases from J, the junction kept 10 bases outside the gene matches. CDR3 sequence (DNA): TGTGCCAGCAGCGGAGGGGCCGGGACTAGCCCCTACGAGCAGTACTTC. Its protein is CASSGGAGTSPYEQYF.

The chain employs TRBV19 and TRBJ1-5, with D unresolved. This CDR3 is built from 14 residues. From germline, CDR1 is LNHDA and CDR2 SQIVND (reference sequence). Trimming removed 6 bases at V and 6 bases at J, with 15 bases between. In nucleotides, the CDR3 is TGTGCCAGTAGGGGCAGTCTCGCTGGTCAGCCCCAGCATTTT. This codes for CASRGSLAGQPQHF. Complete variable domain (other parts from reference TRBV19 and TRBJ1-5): DGGITQSPKYLFRKEGQNVTLSCEQNLNHDAMYWYRQDPGQGLRLIYYSQIVNDFQKGDIAEGYSVSREKKESFPLTVTSAQKNPTAFYLCASRGSLAGQPQHFGDGTRLSIL.

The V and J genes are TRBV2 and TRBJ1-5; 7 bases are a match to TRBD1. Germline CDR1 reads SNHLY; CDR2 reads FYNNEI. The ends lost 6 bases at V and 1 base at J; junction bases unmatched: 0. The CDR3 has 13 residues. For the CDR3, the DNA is TGTGCCAGCAGGGGACAGAGCAATCAGCCCCAGCATTTT. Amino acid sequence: CASRGQSNQPQHF.